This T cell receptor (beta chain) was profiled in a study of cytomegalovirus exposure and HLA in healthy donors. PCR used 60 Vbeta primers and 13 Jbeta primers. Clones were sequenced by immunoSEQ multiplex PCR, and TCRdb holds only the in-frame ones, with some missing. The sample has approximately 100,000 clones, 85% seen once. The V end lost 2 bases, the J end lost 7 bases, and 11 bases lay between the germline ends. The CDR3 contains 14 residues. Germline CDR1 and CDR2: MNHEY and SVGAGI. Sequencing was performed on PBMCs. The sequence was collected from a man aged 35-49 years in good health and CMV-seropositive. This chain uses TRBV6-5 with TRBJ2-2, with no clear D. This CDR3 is CASSYGRVVGELFF. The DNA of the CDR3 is TGTGCCAGCAGTTACGGTCGGGTTGTCGGGGAGCTGTTTTTT.